The 27 T cell receptor beta chains in this list originate from one sample, sequenced in a study of blood T cell repertoires in COVID-19. Here immunoSEQ multiplex PCR was the method, and the copy in TCRdb shows in-frame clones only, minus some. This repertoire shows roughly 300,000 clones, around 84% found once; its top ten account for 2% to 3%. Sequencing was done on a sample of PBMCs or T cells enriched from blood (not recorded which). These receptors were taken from a woman aged 45-65 years who had recovered from COVID-19.

The chain carries TRBV7-3 and TRBJ2-2; 9 bases are shared with TRBD2. The CDR3 has 15 residues. Germline-derived CDR1 and CDR2 are SGHTA and FQGTGA. The V segment lost 4 bases and the J segment 6 bases; nucleotides outside the gene matches: 6. CDR3 protein: CASSSGTSLAGELFF. The CDR3 DNA is TGTGCCAGCAGCTCCGGGACTAGCCTTGCCGGGGAGCTGTTTTTT.

V gene TRBV18 combines with J gene TRBJ1-2; possible D gene TRBD1, 6 bases. From germline, CDR1 is KGHSH and CDR2 LQKENI. Trimming shortened V by 3 bases and J by 7 bases, and 15 bases separated the two germline ends. CDR3 length equals 14 residues. CDR3 bases: TGTGCCAGCTCACCTTCCGGGACACCTCGTGGCTACACCTTC. It yields the protein CASSPSGTPRGYTF.

The rearrangement links TRBV11-3 to TRBJ2-1, with 11 positions matching TRBD1. CDR1 and CDR2 (germline): SGHNT, YENEEA. The CDR3 totals 16 residues. V trimming: 6 bases; J trimming: 4 bases; junction bases outside the gene matches: 8. The CDR3 sequence: CASSYSGTGGYNEQFF. CDR3 DNA sequence: TGTGCCAGCAGTTACTCCGGGACAGGGGGTTACAATGAGCAGTTCTTC.

The chain joins TRBV9 to TRBJ2-5; D not certain. The CDR3 covers 14 residues. Germline CDR1 is SGDLS and CDR2 is YYNGEE. V was clipped by 5 bases and J by 1 base, with 12 bases between them. The CDR3 coding sequence is TGTGCCAGCAGTGATGTGAGTGGCCAAGAGACCCAGTACTTC. Protein sequence: CASSDVSGQETQYF.

The chain joins TRBV9 to TRBJ1-2, with D uncertain. There are 12 residues in the CDR3. Looked up from germline, CDR1 is SGDLS and CDR2 is YYNGEE. V was cut by 0 bases and J by 3 bases, with 3 bases left in between. The CDR3 loop reads CASSVADYGYTF. The CDR3, as DNA: TGTGCCAGCAGCGTAGCTGACTATGGCTACACCTTC.

The chain recombines TRBV27 with TRBJ1-3; D remains unclear. Germline V gives CDR1 MNHEY, CDR2 SMNVEV (reference sequence). CDR3 size: 13 residues. V gave up 8 bases and J gave up 2 bases, with 10 bases separating them. CDR3 sequence (DNA): TGTGCCAGCCGGTTCAGCGCTGGAAACACCATATATTTT. It translates to CASRFSAGNTIYF.

CDR3 amino acids: CASSSRTGVFNEKLFF. DNA for the CDR3: TGTGCCAGCTCAAGCCGGACAGGGGTTTTTAATGAAAAACTGTTTTTT. This sequence joins TRBV27 and TRBJ1-4; 9 bases are shared with TRBD1. There are 16 residues in the CDR3. Germline lookup yields CDR1 MNHEY and CDR2 SMNVEV (reference sequence). V was clipped by 8 bases and J by 4 bases; unmatched bases: 11.

Remarks on this clone: Other DNA sequences in this specimen translate into the identical CDR3. This chain links TRBV30 with TRBJ1-1; D not certain. Germline CDR1 is GTSNPN and CDR2 is SVGIG (reference sequence). Trimming pared 3 bases from V and 7 bases from J, leaving 9 bases between. CDR3 size: 11 residues. The CDR3 spells CAWSGRVEAFF. In DNA form, the CDR3 reads TGTGCCTGGAGCGGGAGGGTTGAAGCTTTCTTT.

CDR3 DNA sequence: TGTGCCAGCAGCTTAGACAGGGTCAGTTATCAGCCCCAGCATTTT. It yields the protein CASSLDRVSYQPQHF. This rearrangement joins TRBV7-2 to TRBJ1-5, with D perhaps TRBD1 (6 bases). In germline, CDR1 is SGHTA, CDR2 FQGNSA. The V gene lost 1 base and the J gene lost 5 bases, with 12 bases spanning the gap. This CDR3 has 15 amino acids.

The chain recombines TRBV5-1 with TRBJ1-5; TRBD1 is a possible D gene (5 bases). Per the germline V gene, CDR1 is SGHRS and CDR2 is YFSETQ. Trimming took off 0 bases at V and 7 bases at J, with 11 bases between the two ends. The CDR3 has 14 residues. Written as DNA, the CDR3 is TGCGCCAGCAGCTTGGATGGGGCGGGACAGCCCCAGCATTTT. Translated: CASSLDGAGQPQHF.

The chain couples TRBV6-2 or TRBV6-3 to TRBJ2-5, with TRBD1 identical over 8 bases. J gave up 5 bases and V 0 bases, and 5 bases lay outside the gene matches. CDR3 length: 15 amino acids. Germline CDR1 and CDR2: MNHEY and SVGEGT. CDR3 sequence: CASSYSSGGMETQYF. As DNA, the CDR3 is TGTGCCAGCAGTTACTCGTCAGGGGGCATGGAGACCCAGTACTTC.

The chain joins TRBV3-1 (or the pseudogene TRBV3-2) to TRBJ2-3, with D tentatively TRBD1 (5 bases). The CDR3 runs 13 residues. The germline CDR1 and CDR2 sequences are LGHDT and YNNKEL (reference sequence). V lost 5 bases to trimming and J lost 8 bases, with 14 bases between them. CDR3 nucleotide sequence: TGTGCCAGCAGCTCCCCCACACAGGTTACGCAGTATTTT. Translation gives CASSSPTQVTQYF.

This clone was seen more than once but under ten times. CDR3 nucleotide sequence: TGTGCCAGCAGCTTAGGGGGACAGGGCTATCAGCCCCAGCATTTT. Amino acid sequence: CASSLGGQGYQPQHF. This sequence joins TRBV7-2 and TRBJ1-5, with 9 nucleotides matching TRBD1. Germline CDR1 and CDR2: SGHTA and FQGNSA. The CDR3 covers 15 residues. Trimming took 1 base from V and 5 from J; bases not matched to a gene: 3.

The CDR3 is CASILTGGTTEAFF. DNA of the CDR3: TGCGCCAGCATCCTCACAGGTGGAACCACTGAAGCTTTCTTT. This chain connects TRBV10-2 to TRBJ1-1; D may be TRBD1 (5 bases). There are 14 residues in the CDR3. Trimming left V 7 bases short and J 4 bases short, with 16 bases between. Germline CDR1 WSHSY, CDR2 SAAADI.

The CDR3 region is CASSSGSRGWSSNEQFF. Written as DNA, the CDR3 is TGTGCCAGCAGCTCGGGGTCTCGAGGTTGGTCGTCCAATGAGCAGTTCTTC. The chain couples TRBV7-6 to TRBJ2-1, with D perhaps matching TRBD2 (5 bases). CDR1 and CDR2 from the germline V gene are SGHVS and FNYEAQ. V lost 4 bases to trimming and J lost 6 bases, with 22 bases between them. The length of the CDR3 is 17 residues.

The CDR3 loop is CAWSPTGYGYTF. The CDR3 DNA reads as TGTGCCTGGTCCCCGACAGGCTATGGCTACACCTTC. This rearrangement joins TRBV30 to TRBJ1-2; tentative D call: TRBD1 (6 bases). The ends were cut back, 5 bases at V and 4 bases at J, with 11 bases in the middle. Per the germline V gene, CDR1 is GTSNPN and CDR2 is SVGIG (reference sequence). CDR3 length: 12 amino acids.

Written as DNA, the CDR3 is TGTGCCAGCACCCAACAAGACAGTTACGAGCAGTACTTC. As protein: CASTQQDSYEQYF. V gene TRBV2 combines with J gene TRBJ2-7, with D perhaps matching TRBD1 (5 bases). Deletions cut 7 bases from V and 4 bases from J, with 14 bases between. Germline loops: CDR1 SNHLY, CDR2 FYNNEI. The CDR3 is 13 amino acids.

The chain joins TRBV7-9 to TRBJ1-6, with 7 bases fitting TRBD1. The trim removed 5 bases at V and 7 bases at J, leaving 5 bases unmatched. The CDR3 totals 14 residues. Germline V gene sequence: CDR1 SEHNR, CDR2 FQNEAQ (reference sequence). CDR3 protein: CASSEGTANSPLHF. CDR3 nucleotide sequence: TGTGCCAGCAGCGAAGGGACAGCCAATTCACCCCTCCACTTT.

This chain connects TRBV29-1 to TRBJ2-1, with 9 nucleotides matching TRBD1. Germline V gene data show CDR1 as SQVTM and CDR2 as ANQGSEA. The CDR3 has 14 amino acids. With 7 bases clipped from V and 6 bases from J, the junction kept 10 bases outside the gene matches. The CDR3, as DNA: TGCAGCGCCACCTCCGGACAGGGGTCCAATGAGCAGTTCTTC. It yields the protein CSATSGQGSNEQFF.

V and J are TRBV7-2 and TRBJ1-4, with 7 bases lining up with TRBD1. With V trimmed by 5 bases and J by 3 bases, 6 bases remained unmatched. The germline V gene encodes CDR1 SGHTA and CDR2 FQGNSA. The CDR3 has 15 amino acids. CDR3 sequence reads: CASSRGGTANEKLFF. The CDR3 DNA follows: TGTGCCAGCAGCCGCGGCGGGACAGCTAATGAAAAACTGTTTTTT.

This sequence joins TRBV7-9 and TRBJ2-3; D gene uncertain. Germline V gene sequence: CDR1 SEHNR, CDR2 FQNEAQ (reference sequence). Trimming took 2 bases from V and 4 from J, leaving 10 bases between them. The CDR3 totals 14 residues. The DNA of the CDR3 is TGTGCCAGCAGCTTAAACAGCCAAGCAGATACGCAGTATTTT. Its protein product is CASSLNSQADTQYF.

This clone has a single count. The V and J genes are TRBV28 and TRBJ2-5, with 7 bases matching TRBD1. V trimming: 10 bases; J trimming: 3 bases; junction bases outside the gene matches: 17. Germline V gives CDR1 MDHEN, CDR2 SYDVKM. The CDR3 totals 16 residues. CDR3: CATFSTQTGAEETQYF. CDR3 DNA: TGTGCCACCTTCTCTACCCAAACAGGGGCAGAAGAGACCCAGTACTTC.

The chain couples TRBV10-3 to TRBJ1-1, with 8 positions matching TRBD1. The germline V gene has CDR1 ENHRY and CDR2 SYGVKD. V lost 9 bases, J lost 8 bases, and 11 bases stayed unmatched. The CDR3 is made up of 13 amino acids. The CDR3 DNA sequence: TGTGCCATTTCTCGCGATCAGGGGGCCGAAGCTTTCTTT. This encodes CAISRDQGAEAFF.

The chain recombines TRBV7-2 with TRBJ1-1; 8 bases line up with TRBD1. From germline, CDR1 is SGHTA and CDR2 FQGNSA. The CDR3 is 16 amino acids. Germline trimming cut 5 bases from V and 1 base from J; bases unmatched to any gene: 9. CDR3 bases: TGTGCCAGCAGCCACAACCCCGGGACAGGGAACACTGAAGCTTTCTTT. Its protein product is CASSHNPGTGNTEAFF. The complete variable domain, with remaining parts taken from reference TRBV7-2 and TRBJ1-1, reads GAGVSQSPSNKVTEKGKDVELRCDPISGHTALYWYRQSLGQGLEFLIYFQGNSAPDKSGLPSDRFSAERTGGSVSTLTIQRTQQEDSAVYLCASSHNPGTGNTEAFFGQGTRLTVV.

This rearrangement joins TRBV4-1 to TRBJ2-3; 10 bases agree with TRBD2. The junction had 8 bases not matched to a gene; V was cut back by 2 bases and J by 0 bases. CDR3 length: 18 amino acids. The germline V gene has CDR1 MGHRA and CDR2 YSYEKL. CDR3 region: CASSQRTSGITSTDTQYF. The CDR3 nucleotides read TGCGCCAGCAGCCAAAGGACTAGCGGAATTACTAGCACAGATACGCAGTATTTT.

J is TRBJ2-3 and V is TRBV5-1, with 9 positions matching TRBD2. This CDR3 contains 16 residues. Per germline, CDR1 SGHRS and CDR2 YFSETQ. Unmatched junction bases numbered 7, after V lost 5 bases and J lost 0 bases. The CDR3 sequence: CASRFRGGASTDTQYF. CDR3 DNA: TGCGCCAGCAGGTTTCGCGGGGGGGCTAGCACAGATACGCAGTATTTT. Full variable domain (rest looked up from reference TRBV5-1 and TRBJ2-3): KAGVTQTPRYLIKTRGQQVTLSCSPISGHRSVSWYQQTPGQGLQFLFEYFSETQRNKGNFPGRFSGRQFSNSRSEMNVSTLELGDSALYLCASRFRGGASTDTQYFGPGTRLTVL.

V usage is TRBV7-2 and J usage is TRBJ1-5, with 9 bases fitting TRBD1. The V gene end was trimmed by 6 bases and the J gene end by 2 bases; junction bases not matched to a gene: 5. Germline V gives CDR1 SGHTA, CDR2 FQGNSA. The CDR3 has 15 amino acids. CDR3 DNA sequence: TGTGCCAGCAGTCCACAGGGGGCCGGCAATCAGCCCCAGCATTTT. As protein: CASSPQGAGNQPQHF.